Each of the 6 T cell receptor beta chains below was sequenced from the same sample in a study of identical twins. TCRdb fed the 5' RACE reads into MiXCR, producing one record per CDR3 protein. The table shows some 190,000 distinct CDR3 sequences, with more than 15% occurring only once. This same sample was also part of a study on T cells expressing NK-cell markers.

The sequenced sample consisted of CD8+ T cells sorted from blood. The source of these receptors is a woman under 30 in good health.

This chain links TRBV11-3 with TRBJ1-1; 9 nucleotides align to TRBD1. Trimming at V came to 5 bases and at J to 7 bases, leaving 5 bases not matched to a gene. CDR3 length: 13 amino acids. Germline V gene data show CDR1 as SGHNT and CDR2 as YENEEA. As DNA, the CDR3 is TGTGCCAGCAGCCCCACAGGGGGCATTGAAGCTTTCTTT. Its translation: CASSPTGGIEAFF.

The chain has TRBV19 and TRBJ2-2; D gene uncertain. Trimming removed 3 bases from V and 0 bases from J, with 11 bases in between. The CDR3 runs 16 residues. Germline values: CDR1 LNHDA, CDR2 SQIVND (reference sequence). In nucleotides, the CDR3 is TGTGCCAGTAGTATTCTCAACAAGCCGAACACCGGGGAGCTGTTTTTT. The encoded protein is CASSILNKPNTGELFF.

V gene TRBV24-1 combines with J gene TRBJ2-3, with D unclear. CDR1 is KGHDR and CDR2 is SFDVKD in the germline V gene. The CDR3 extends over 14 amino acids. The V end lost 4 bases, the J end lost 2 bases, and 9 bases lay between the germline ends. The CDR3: CATSDVGDTDTQYF. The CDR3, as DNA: TGTGCCACCAGTGACGTGGGTGACACAGATACGCAGTATTTT.

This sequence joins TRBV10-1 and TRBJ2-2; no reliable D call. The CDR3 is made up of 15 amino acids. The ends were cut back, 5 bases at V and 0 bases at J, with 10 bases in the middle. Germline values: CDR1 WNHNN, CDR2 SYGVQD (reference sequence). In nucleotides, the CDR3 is TGCGCCAGCAGTTCTGGGATACCGAACACCGGGGAGCTGTTTTTT. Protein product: CASSSGIPNTGELFF.

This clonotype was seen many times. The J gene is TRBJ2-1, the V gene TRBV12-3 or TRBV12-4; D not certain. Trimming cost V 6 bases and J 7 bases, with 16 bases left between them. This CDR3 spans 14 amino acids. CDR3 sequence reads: CASRPKIGENEQFF. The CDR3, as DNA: TGTGCCAGCAGACCTAAAATAGGAGAAAATGAGCAGTTCTTC.

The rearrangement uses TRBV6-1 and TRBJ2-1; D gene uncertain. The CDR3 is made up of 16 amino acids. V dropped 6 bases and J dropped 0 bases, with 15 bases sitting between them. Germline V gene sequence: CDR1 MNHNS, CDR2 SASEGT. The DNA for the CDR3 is TGTGCCAGCAGCGAGTCCCCGATGAGCTCCTACAATGAGCAGTTCTTC. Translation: CASSESPMSSYNEQFF.